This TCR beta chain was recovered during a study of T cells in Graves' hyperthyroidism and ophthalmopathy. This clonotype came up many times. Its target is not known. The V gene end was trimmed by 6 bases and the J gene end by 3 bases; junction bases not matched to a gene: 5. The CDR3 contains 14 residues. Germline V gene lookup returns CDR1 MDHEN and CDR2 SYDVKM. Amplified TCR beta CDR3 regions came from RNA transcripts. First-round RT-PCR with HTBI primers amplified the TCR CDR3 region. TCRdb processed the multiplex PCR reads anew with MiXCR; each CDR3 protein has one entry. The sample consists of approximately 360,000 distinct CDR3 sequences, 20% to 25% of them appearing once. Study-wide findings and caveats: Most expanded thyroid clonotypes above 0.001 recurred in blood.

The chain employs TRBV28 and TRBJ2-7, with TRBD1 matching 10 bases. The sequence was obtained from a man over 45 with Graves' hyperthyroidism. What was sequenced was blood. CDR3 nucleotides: TGTGCCAGCAGCTCCCGGGACAGGGGCTACGAGCAGTACTTC. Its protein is CASSSRDRGYEQYF.